The 30 T cell receptor beta chains given below trace back to one sample, sequenced in a study of shared clonotypes between healthy human individuals. Assay used: immunoSEQ multiplex PCR; TCRdb lists only in-frame clones, some missing. In the table there are more than 400,000 clones, roughly 80% of which are singletons. Sequencing input: PBMCs. The receptor set was obtained from a middle-aged woman in good health. Some clones in this sample may be carry-over from other donors' samples.

The V call is TRBV5-4, the J call TRBJ2-7, with D tentatively TRBD1 or TRBD2 (5 bases each). There are 13 residues in the CDR3. Per the germline V gene, CDR1 is SGHNT and CDR2 is YYREEE (reference sequence). With 5 bases removed from V and 0 bases from J, the gap between germline ends came to 9 bases. The CDR3 region is CASRDGTSYEQYF. CDR3 sequence (DNA): TGTGCCAGCAGGGACGGGACCTCCTACGAGCAGTACTTC.

The chain combines TRBV30 with TRBJ1-1; the D is unclear. The CDR3 loop spans 16 amino acids. V lost 0 bases and J 1 base, leaving 15 bases between the germline ends. Germline CDR1 is GTSNPN and CDR2 is SVGIG (reference sequence). DNA of the CDR3: TGTGCCTGGAGTGTACGTTTGGGTTCGGCGAACACTGAAGCTTTCTTT. It specifies CAWSVRLGSANTEAFF.

The chain carries TRBV2 and TRBJ2-7, with 14 bases fitting TRBD2. This CDR3 has 15 amino acids. With V trimmed by 6 bases and J by 4 bases, 5 bases remained unmatched. In germline, CDR1 is SNHLY, CDR2 FYNNEI. DNA for the CDR3: TGTGCCAGCAGAGAGGGACTAGCGGGAGCGTACGAGCAGTACTTC. Encoded protein: CASREGLAGAYEQYF.

The rearrangement uses TRBV18 and TRBJ2-1; 7 bases align to TRBD2. This CDR3 has 15 amino acids. Germline CDR1 KGHSH, CDR2 LQKENI. V was clipped by 0 bases and J by 6 bases; unmatched bases: 5. The CDR3 nucleotides read TGTGCCAGCTCACCACCAGGACTAGTCCCCAATGAGCAGTTCTTC. It yields the protein CASSPPGLVPNEQFF.

This clone has only one observation. V is TRBV6-5 and J is TRBJ1-2; maybe TRBD1 (5 bases). The germline V and J ends were trimmed by 6 bases and 4 bases, with 12 bases remaining between them. The CDR3 is 13 amino acids. Germline CDR1 reads MNHEY; CDR2 reads SVGAGI. The CDR3 region has the DNA TGTGCCAGCAGCCCGGACACGATCTATGGCTACACCTTC. Its translation is CASSPDTIYGYTF.

This clone was detected ten times or more. Other DNA sequences in this sample translate to the same CDR3. This chain uses TRBV29-1 with TRBJ1-2, with 7 bases lining up with TRBD1. With V trimmed by 5 bases and J by 4 bases, 10 bases remained unmatched. The germline V gene has CDR1 SQVTM and CDR2 ANQGSEA. The length of the CDR3 is 14 residues. This CDR3 is CSVPEEDRSYGYTF. The CDR3 coding sequence is TGCAGCGTTCCAGAGGAGGACAGGTCCTATGGCTACACCTTC.

The V gene is TRBV18, the J gene TRBJ2-4, with 10 bases identical to TRBD1. V lost 4 bases, J lost 8 bases, and 23 bases stayed unmatched. This CDR3 has 20 amino acids. Germline lookup yields CDR1 KGHSH and CDR2 LQKENI. The CDR3 coding sequence is TGTGCCAGCTCACTAGGGACAGGGGCGCTCACACTCCTACCTATGGACATTCAGTACTTC. The encoded protein is CASSLGTGALTLLPMDIQYF.

With respect to this clone: Its ends do not fully match the called genes, so a read error is possible. The chain has TRBV28 and TRBJ2-7, with 8 bases matching TRBD1. The CDR3 contains 14 residues. CDR1 is MDHEN, CDR2 SYDVKM, per germline. Here the CDR3 reads CASSFRGRSYEQCF. CDR3 DNA: TGTGCCAGCAGCTTCAGGGGGCGATCCTACGAGCAGTGCTTC. Based on the CDR3 plus reference TRBV28 and TRBJ2-7, the full variable domain is DVKVTQSSRYLVKRTGEKVFLECVQDMDHENMFWYRQDPGLGLRLIYFSYDVKMKEKGDIPEGYSVSREKKERFSLILESASTNQTSMYLCASSFRGRSYEQCFGPGTRLTVT.

About this clone: This is likely an artifact of a read error, given a far larger clone one base away. V and J are TRBV5-1 and TRBJ1-1; D not certain. This CDR3 spans 14 amino acids. With 0 bases removed from V and 1 base from J, the gap between germline ends came to 7 bases. Germline V lookup: CDR1 SGHRS, CDR2 YFSETQ. CDR3 bases: TGCGCCAGCAGCTTGGACGTGGGGAACACTGAAGCTTTCTTT. Translated, it gives CASSLDVGNTEAFF.

The chain joins TRBV27 to TRBJ1-1; 7 bases fit TRBD1. Trimming took 5 bases from V and 4 from J; bases not matched to a gene: 4. The CDR3 has 13 amino acids. Germline V CDR1 and CDR2: MNHEY, SMNVEV (reference sequence). The CDR3 nucleotides read TGTGCCAGCAGTCTCACAGGGGCCACTGAAGCTTTCTTT. Protein: CASSLTGATEAFF.

The table lists this clone with a few counts. The chain uses TRBV28 and TRBJ1-5, with a weak D call TRBD1 (6 bases). This CDR3 has 14 residues. Germline loops: CDR1 MDHEN, CDR2 SYDVKM. V lost 5 bases, J lost 7 bases, and 15 bases lay in between. CDR3 in DNA: TGTGCCAGCAGTCCGTACCTCGGGGGCCAGCCCCAGCATTTT. Translation: CASSPYLGGQPQHF.

The chain recombines TRBV7-6 with TRBJ2-2, with TRBD2 matching 9 bases. The V gene's germline CDR1 is SGHVS and CDR2 FNYEAQ. This CDR3 has 15 residues. V was pared by 5 bases and J by 1 base, with 2 bases of the junction left unmatched. This chain's CDR3 is CASSRAGGNTGELFF. DNA for the CDR3: TGTGCCAGCAGCCGAGCGGGAGGGAACACCGGGGAGCTGTTTTTT.

V gene TRBV7-2 combines with J gene TRBJ2-3; TRBD1 or TRBD2 may be the D gene (5 bases each). Trimming pared 3 bases from V and 6 bases from J, leaving 7 bases between. The CDR3 sequence is 12 residues long. Germline assignment: CDR1 SGHTA and CDR2 FQGNSA. The DNA for the CDR3 is TGTGCCAGCAGCTTTGAGGGGGATACGCAGTATTTT. Protein: CASSFEGDTQYF. Filled out from reference TRBV7-2 and TRBJ2-3, the complete variable domain reads GAGVSQSPSNKVTEKGKDVELRCDPISGHTALYWYRQSLGQGLEFLIYFQGNSAPDKSGLPSDRFSAERTGGSVSTLTIQRTQQEDSAVYLCASSFEGDTQYFGPGTRLTVL.

The chain employs TRBV5-6 and TRBJ1-4; D possibly corresponds to TRBD1 (5 bases). CDR3 length equals 15 residues. Trimming removed 0 bases at V and 11 bases at J, with 17 bases between. The germline CDR1 and CDR2 sequences are SGHDT and YYEEEE. In nucleotides, the CDR3 is TGTGCCAGCAGCTTGGTTACAGGCCCCGGTCGGAAACTGTTTTTT. It translates to CASSLVTGPGRKLFF.

Note on this clone: This sample includes further DNA sequences coding for the same CDR3. This chain joins TRBV9 and TRBJ2-2; unclear D gene. Germline V gene sequence: CDR1 SGDLS, CDR2 YYNGEE. The CDR3 is made up of 12 amino acids. V gave up 2 bases and J gave up 4 bases, with 3 bases separating them. The CDR3, as DNA: TGTGCCAGCAGCGTGGGCACCGGGGAGCTGTTTTTT. Translation: CASSVGTGELFF.

This chain uses TRBV11-1 with TRBJ2-5; no firm D call. The J call may be in error: the DNA end matches TRBJ2-7 better. The CDR3 runs to 13 residues. Germline V gives CDR1 SGHAT, CDR2 FQDESV (reference sequence). DNA for the CDR3: TGTGCCAGCAGCTTTTCAGCTACCTACGAGCAGTACTTC. This encodes CASSFSATYEQYF.

This rearrangement joins TRBV19 to TRBJ2-7, with TRBD2 matching over 12 bases. The V gene's germline CDR1 is LNHDA and CDR2 SQIVND (reference sequence). CDR3 size: 14 residues. Trimming at V came to 6 bases and at J to 6 bases, leaving 6 bases not matched to a gene. CDR3 in amino acids: CASRETSGSLEQYF. DNA for the CDR3: TGTGCCAGTAGGGAGACTAGCGGGAGTCTCGAGCAGTACTTC.

V usage is TRBV14 and J usage is TRBJ2-7, with 8 bases identical to TRBD1. The CDR3 has 15 amino acids. V was pared by 0 bases and J by 9 bases, with 10 bases of the junction left unmatched. Germline-derived CDR1 and CDR2 are SGHDN and FVKESK. The CDR3 DNA reads TGTGCCAGCAGCCAAGATCAGGGGGCGCGGATGTGGCAGTACTTC. Protein product: CASSQDQGARMWQYF.

This chain uses TRBV5-6 with TRBJ2-5; 11 positions agree with TRBD2. V lost 4 bases and J lost 2; bases outside the gene matches: 10. CDR1 SGHDT and CDR2 YYEEEE come from the germline V gene. The CDR3 has 17 residues. The CDR3 loop reads CASSPPPGTSGQETQYF. In DNA, the CDR3 is TGTGCCAGCAGCCCACCTCCCGGGACTAGCGGACAAGAGACCCAGTACTTC. Drawing the rest from reference TRBV5-6 and TRBJ2-5, the complete variable domain is DAGVTQSPTHLIKTRGQQVTLRCSPKSGHDTVSWYQQALGQGPQFIFQYYEEEERQRGNFPDRFSGHQFPNYSSELNVNALLLGDSALYLCASSPPPGTSGQETQYFGPGTRLLVL.

As to this clone: The likely explanation is a read error, given a far larger clone one base away. The chain couples TRBV6-5 to TRBJ2-1; 10 bases match TRBD1. Unmatched junction bases numbered 5, after V lost 6 bases and J lost 3 bases. Per germline, CDR1 MNHEY and CDR2 SVGAGI. The CDR3 sequence is 15 residues long. The CDR3: CASSQDRGYYNEQFF. In nucleotides, the CDR3 is TGTGCCAGCAGCCAGGACAGGGGGTACTACAATGAGCAGTTCTTC.

The chain combines TRBV27 with TRBJ1-2, with 11 bases lining up with TRBD1. The germline gives CDR1 MNHEY, CDR2 SMNVEV (reference sequence). CDR3 length equals 18 residues. After removal of 3 bases from V and 6 bases from J, the junction contained 15 bases not matched to a gene. The CDR3 nucleotides are TGTGCCAGCAGTTTTAAAGTTAGGACAGGGGGCTTGTCCGATGGCTACACCTTC. Translated: CASSFKVRTGGLSDGYTF.

A note on this clone: A far larger clone is one base from this, pointing to a likely read error. The chain uses TRBV11-2 and TRBJ1-2; TRBD1 is a possible D gene (5 bases). Germline V CDR1 and CDR2: SGHAT, FQNNGV. This CDR3 has 15 residues. Trimming removed 1 base from V and 2 bases from J, with 11 bases in between. The CDR3 sequence is CASSLVVGVNYGYTF. CDR3 in DNA: TGTGCCAGCAGCTTAGTGGTAGGGGTGAACTATGGCTACACCTTC.

The chain joins TRBV11-1 to TRBJ1-1; 10 positions agree with TRBD1. The ends lost 2 bases at V and 5 bases at J; junction bases unmatched: 11. This CDR3 region has 17 residues. Germline lookup yields CDR1 SGHAT and CDR2 FQDESV (reference sequence). The CDR3: CASSLYGPGQGRTEAFF. The CDR3 DNA reads as TGTGCCAGCAGCTTATACGGTCCGGGACAGGGGCGTACTGAAGCTTTCTTT.

With regard to this clone: Other nucleotide sequences from this sample produce the same CDR3. The rearrangement uses TRBV11-2 and TRBJ2-7, with D tentatively TRBD1 or TRBD2 (6 bases each). The CDR3 is made up of 14 amino acids. Germline CDR1 and CDR2: SGHAT and FQNNGV. The V end was cut by 1 base, the J end by 3 bases, with 10 bases between. CDR3 DNA sequence: TGTGCCAGCAGCTTAGCGGGGGCTCGCTACGAGCAGTACTTC. This encodes CASSLAGARYEQYF.

The gene calls are TRBV5-1 and TRBJ2-3; possible D gene TRBD2, 6 bases. The V gene lost 5 bases and the J gene lost 2 bases, with 12 bases spanning the gap. This CDR3 spans 14 amino acids. CDR1 SGHRS and CDR2 YFSETQ come from the germline V gene. CDR3 coding DNA: TGCGCCAGCAGGACGGGAGCCCACACAGATACGCAGTATTTT. Translating it yields CASRTGAHTDTQYF.

The V call is TRBV18, the J call TRBJ2-7; no clear D. This CDR3 comprises 12 residues. The germline gives CDR1 KGHSH, CDR2 LQKENI. V dropped 3 bases and J dropped 8 bases, with 11 bases sitting between them. The CDR3 protein is CASSPGEVQQYF. The DNA for the CDR3 is TGTGCCAGCTCACCTGGCGAGGTCCAGCAGTACTTC. Complete variable domain (other parts from reference TRBV18 and TRBJ2-7): NAGVMQNPRHLVRRRGQEARLRCSPMKGHSHVYWYRQLPEEGLKFMVYLQKENIIDESGMPKERFSAEFPKEGPSILRIQQVVRGDSAAYFCASSPGEVQQYFGPGTRLTVT.

The J gene is TRBJ2-5, the V gene TRBV30; D is unresolved. V was cut by 2 bases and J by 5 bases, with 12 bases left in between. The CDR3 consists of 13 residues. Germline V gene data show CDR1 as GTSNPN and CDR2 as SVGIG (reference sequence). CDR3 sequence (DNA): TGTGCCTGGAGTTCCAAGGGTTGGGAGACCCAGTACTTC. Encoded protein: CAWSSKGWETQYF.

The chain has TRBV10-2 and TRBJ2-1; D not certain. This CDR3 contains 13 residues. Germline V gene lookup returns CDR1 WSHSY and CDR2 SAAADI. The V end lost 2 bases, the J end lost 0 bases, and 2 bases lay between the germline ends. In DNA form, the CDR3 reads TGCGCCAGCAGTGAGAGCTCCTACAATGAGCAGTTCTTC. As protein: CASSESSYNEQFF.

This clone has just one count. The chain combines TRBV28 with TRBJ2-2; 9 bases line up with TRBD2. The CDR3 length is 18 residues. V lost 2 bases, J lost 3 bases, and 10 bases stayed unmatched. CDR1 and CDR2 (germline): MDHEN, SYDVKM. The CDR3, as DNA: TGTGCCAGCAGTTTAATTAGCGGGAGACCCCCATACACCGGGGAGCTGTTTTTT. This sequence encodes CASSLISGRPPYTGELFF.

On this clone: One junction end does not reproduce the germline sequence, and a read error may be involved. V usage is TRBV6-1 and J usage is TRBJ2-4; 16 bases are a match to TRBD2. The CDR3 loop spans 13 amino acids. CDR1 and CDR2 (germline): MNHNS, SASEGT. CDR3 nucleotides: TGTGCCAGCAGCGGGACTAGCGGGAGGGCCCGGGACTTC. Amino acid sequence: CASSGTSGRARDF.